Below, 19 T cell receptor beta chains from the same sample are listed, as sequenced in a study of molecular identifiers for immune sequencing clone quantification. TCRdb used MiXCR to reprocess the PCR reads, holding one entry per CDR3 protein. Found here are around 480,000 distinct CDR3 sequences, about a quarter of them singletons; the top ten hold roughly 0.79%. The sequencing input was naive CD8+ T cells from blood, with Jurkat cell RNA spiked in. This sample's subset: FACS-sorted CD8+CD4-CCR7+CD45RA+ naive T cells. All receptors come from a human donor in good health. Some libraries in this study had Jurkat cell RNA spiked in.

The chain combines TRBV28 with TRBJ2-3; TRBD2 matches 8 bases. Germline CDR1 is MDHEN and CDR2 is SYDVKM. CDR3 length: 17 residues. Germline trimming cut 6 bases from V and 5 bases from J; bases unmatched to any gene: 16. The chain's CDR3 is CASRLGSGSGSGDTQYF. In nucleotides, the CDR3 is TGTGCCAGCAGGCTAGGGAGCGGGAGCGGGTCGGGAGATACGCAGTATTTT.

The chain links TRBV28 to TRBJ2-3; 7 bases are shared with TRBD2. CDR1 and CDR2 (germline): MDHEN, SYDVKM. J lost 6 bases, V lost 6 bases, and 15 bases had no gene match. The CDR3 spans 16 residues. The CDR3 protein is CASRSGVSLRTDTQYF. CDR3 nucleotide sequence: TGTGCCAGCAGGAGCGGGGTCTCATTGCGTACCGATACGCAGTATTTT.

The rearrangement uses TRBV9 and TRBJ2-3, with D perhaps matching TRBD1 or TRBD2 (7 bases each). Germline V gene lookup returns CDR1 SGDLS and CDR2 YYNGEE. V lost 3 bases to trimming and J lost 3 bases, with 14 bases between them. The CDR3 extends over 15 amino acids. The CDR3 region is CASSGEGTATDTQYF. For the CDR3, the DNA is TGTGCCAGCAGCGGGGAGGGGACAGCTACAGATACGCAGTATTTT.

This clonotype showed up many times. The V and J genes are TRBV29-1 and TRBJ2-2; 7 bases map to TRBD2. Germline CDR1 and CDR2: SQVTM and ANQGSEA. With 7 bases clipped from V and 1 base from J, the junction kept 0 bases outside the gene matches. There are 12 residues in the CDR3. This chain's CDR3 is CSGEGNTGELFF. CDR3 bases: TGCAGCGGGGAGGGGAACACCGGGGAGCTGTTTTTT.

Concerning this clonotype: A much larger clone differs from this one at a single base, so this may be a read error. The J gene is TRBJ2-3, the V gene TRBV5-1; 8 bases match TRBD2. Germline CDR1 is SGHRS and CDR2 is YFSETQ. The CDR3 extends over 16 amino acids. The CDR3 sequence: CACSDISGLAPDTQYF. In DNA, the CDR3 is TGCGCCTGCAGCGATATCTCCGGACTAGCCCCAGATACGCAGTATTTT.

V is TRBV6-5 and J is TRBJ2-7; D ambiguous. The ends were cut back, 2 bases at V and 5 bases at J, with 7 bases in the middle. The germline gives CDR1 MNHEY, CDR2 SVGAGI. The CDR3 covers 12 residues. CDR3 DNA: TGTGCCAGCAGTTACCCTGGACACGAGCAGTACTTC. Translation: CASSYPGHEQYF.

The genes are TRBV4-1 and TRBJ2-3; a weak D match, TRBD1 (5 bases). The CDR3 runs to 14 residues. Germline-derived CDR1 and CDR2 are MGHRA and YSYEKL. V was cut by 0 bases and J by 2 bases, with 6 bases left in between. The CDR3 protein is CASSQDGATDTQYF. As DNA, the CDR3 is TGCGCCAGCAGCCAAGATGGGGCCACAGATACGCAGTATTTT.

This chain uses TRBV7-9 with TRBJ2-7, with TRBD1 identical over 10 bases. Germline trimming cut 4 bases from V and 1 base from J; bases unmatched to any gene: 4. Germline V CDR1 and CDR2: SEHNR, FQNEAQ (reference sequence). The CDR3 is 15 residues long. CDR3 coding DNA: TGTGCCAGCAGCTCGACAGGGGGCGAGTCCTACGAGCAGTACTTC. This encodes CASSSTGGESYEQYF.

The rearrangement uses TRBV4-3 and TRBJ2-4, with no clear D. The CDR3 sequence is 14 residues long. Germline CDR1 reads LGHNA; CDR2 reads YSLEER. V lost 2 bases, J lost 1 base, and 6 bases lay in between. In DNA, the CDR3 is TGCGCCAGCAGCCAACTGGGTGCCAAAAACATTCAGTACTTC. This gives the protein CASSQLGAKNIQYF.

Only a few counts were recorded for this clonotype. The V call is TRBV29-1, the J call TRBJ1-2; 7 bases match TRBD1. Trimming at V came to 7 bases and at J to 3 bases, leaving 11 bases not matched to a gene. The CDR3 contains 14 residues. The V gene's germline CDR1 is SQVTM and CDR2 ANQGSEA. CDR3 in DNA: TGCAGCGCCGAGCCCCCAGGGGGGGACTATGGCTACACCTTC. It yields the protein CSAEPPGGDYGYTF.

This clonotype was counted at least ten times. V usage is TRBV20-1 and J usage is TRBJ1-3; no clear D gene. The CDR3 has 13 amino acids. The V end was cut by 1 base, the J end by 0 bases, with 4 bases between. Per germline, CDR1 DFQATT and CDR2 SNEGSKA (reference sequence). The CDR3: CSARADSGNTIYF. In DNA form, the CDR3 reads TGCAGTGCTAGAGCAGACTCTGGAAACACCATATATTTT.

Worth noting for this clonotype: A much larger clone is a single base away; this may be a read error. The DNA of the CDR3 is TGCGCCAGCAGCCAAGATAGGGTCATTCTGTACTTC. This codes for CASSQDRVILYF. This rearrangement joins TRBV4-1 to TRBJ2-4; D gene ambiguous. CDR1 and CDR2 (germline): MGHRA, YSYEKL. The CDR3 totals 12 residues.

This clonotype was counted at least ten times. This chain joins TRBV20-1 and TRBJ2-3, with unresolved D. Germline-derived CDR1 and CDR2 are DFQATT and SNEGSKA (reference sequence). Trimming left V 6 bases short and J 6 bases short, with 10 bases between. This CDR3 contains 11 residues. The CDR3 loop is CSARLIDTQYF. CDR3 nucleotides: TGCAGTGCACGACTGATTGATACGCAGTATTTT.

This clonotype has a count of ten or more. The chain's CDR3 is CASSIETGVHYEQYF. CDR3 DNA: TGTGCCAGTAGTATCGAGACAGGGGTGCACTACGAGCAGTACTTC. The gene calls are TRBV19 and TRBJ2-7; TRBD1 matches 8 bases. The CDR3 covers 15 residues. In germline, CDR1 is LNHDA, CDR2 SQIVND (reference sequence). J was trimmed by 3 bases and V by 3 bases; bases with no gene match: 7.

The table lists this clonotype with many counts. The V and J genes are TRBV12-5 and TRBJ2-7; no definite D call. CDR1 is LGHNT, CDR2 FRNRAP, per germline. CDR3 length: 12 residues. The germline V and J ends were trimmed by 1 base and 4 bases, with 5 bases remaining between them. CDR3 loop: CASGLGNYEQYF. DNA of the CDR3: TGTGCTAGTGGTTTGGGGAATTACGAGCAGTACTTC. Looking up the rest from reference TRBV12-5 and TRBJ2-7 gives the full variable domain: DARVTQTPRHKVTEMGQEVTMRCQPILGHNTVFWYRQTMMQGLELLAYFRNRAPLDDSGMPKDRFSAEMPDATLATLKIQPSEPRDSAVYFCASGLGNYEQYFGPGTRLTVT.

The chain uses TRBV10-3 and TRBJ2-7; maybe TRBD1 (6 bases). With 0 bases removed from V and 0 bases from J, the gap between germline ends came to 12 bases. The V gene's germline CDR1 is ENHRY and CDR2 SYGVKD. This CDR3 contains 16 residues. The CDR3 sequence is CAISESGAPGSYEQYF. CDR3 sequence (DNA): TGTGCCATCAGTGAGTCGGGGGCACCGGGCTCCTACGAGCAGTACTTC.

In regard to this clonotype: Mismatch with germline at one junction end may stem from a read error. The chain employs TRBV6-5 and TRBJ1-3, with TRBD1 matching over 9 bases. The length of the CDR3 is 15 residues. Germline CDR1 reads MNHEY; CDR2 reads SVGAGI. The CDR3 DNA follows: TGTACCAGCAGTGCCGGGACAGGGACAGGAAACACCATATATTTT. This translates into CTSSAGTGTGNTIYF.

The CDR3 DNA sequence: TGCGCCAGCAGCCAAGATTTCCCCTCCCACTATGGCTACACCTTC. Its protein is CASSQDFPSHYGYTF. The V gene is TRBV4-3, the J gene TRBJ1-2; D not certain. Germline CDR1 is LGHNA and CDR2 is YSLEER. The CDR3 extends over 15 amino acids. V gave up 0 bases and J gave up 3 bases, with 11 bases separating them.

The rearrangement uses TRBV12-3 or TRBV12-4 and TRBJ1-1; unclear D gene. The CDR3 covers 16 residues. The V end lost 3 bases, the J end lost 6 bases, and 20 bases lay between the germline ends. CDR3 DNA: TGTGCCAGCAGTTTCGAGGCAAACGAGTTGGGCTCTGAAGCTTTCTTT. Protein sequence: CASSFEANELGSEAFF.